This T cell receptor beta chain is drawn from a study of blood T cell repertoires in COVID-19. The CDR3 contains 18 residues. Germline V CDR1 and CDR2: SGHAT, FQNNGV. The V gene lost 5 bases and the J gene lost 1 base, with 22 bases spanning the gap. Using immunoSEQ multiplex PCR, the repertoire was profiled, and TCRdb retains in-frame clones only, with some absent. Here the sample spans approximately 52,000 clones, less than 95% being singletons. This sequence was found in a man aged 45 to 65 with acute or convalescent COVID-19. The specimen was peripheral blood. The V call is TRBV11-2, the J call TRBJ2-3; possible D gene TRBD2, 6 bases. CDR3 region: CASSTPDSAGMGTDTQYF. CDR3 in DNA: TGTGCCAGCAGCACCCCTGACTCGGCGGGGATGGGCACAGATACGCAGTATTTT. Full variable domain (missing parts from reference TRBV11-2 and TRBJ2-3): EAGVAQSPRYKIIEKRQSVAFWCNPISGHATLYWYQQILGQGPKLLIQFQNNGVVDDSQLPKDRFSAERLKGVDSTLKIQPAKLEDSAVYLCASSTPDSAGMGTDTQYFGPGTRLTVL.